One T cell receptor (beta chain) is described in this entry. Its antigen is still unknown. The data stem from a study of monozygotic twins with inflammatory bowel disease. General study results and limits: On the inverse Simpson index, IBD patients scored lower for TCRbeta diversity than healthy co-twins. The results supported no single strong signal or clonotype associated with IBD.

This CDR3 has 16 residues. The V gene's germline CDR1 is ENHRY and CDR2 SYGVKD. TCRdb reprocessed the 5' RACE reads, with one entry per CDR3 protein and no DNA. The sample's table shows 300,000 to 350,000 distinct CDR3 sequences. The genes are TRBV10-3 and TRBJ1-5; TCRdb returns TRBD1, unconfirmable since there is no DNA. The sequenced material came from blood. This TCR was recovered from a human donor with ulcerative colitis or Crohn's disease, or a healthy co-twin of an affected twin (not recorded which). The CDR3 sequence: CAISELQGQGNQPQHF.